The 2 T cell receptor beta chains below were found in one sample sequenced in a study of PD-L1 blockade in urothelial cancer. Repertoires were generated with immunoSEQ multiplex PCR, while TCRdb's copy carries only in-frame clones and drops some. The sample yields fewer than 95,000 clones, around 84% seen once. Time point reported: pretreatment peripheral blood. The input for sequencing was PBMCs, taken around atezolizumab (anti-PD-L1) treatment. Receptors originate from a man aged 60 to 75 with urothelial cancer.

The chain has TRBV6-5 and TRBJ2-5, with D possibly being TRBD1 (5 bases). This CDR3 comprises 13 residues. Per the germline V gene, CDR1 is MNHEY and CDR2 is SVGAGI. V lost 5 bases to trimming and J lost 4 bases, with 11 bases between them. CDR3 bases: TGTGCCAGCAGTCTGGGGCTTAGAGAGACCCAGTACTTC. It codes for CASSLGLRETQYF.

The V gene is TRBV27, the J gene TRBJ2-7; maybe TRBD1 (7 bases). CDR1 and CDR2 (germline): MNHEY, SMNVEV (reference sequence). CDR3 length: 13 residues. V lost 3 bases and J lost 6, with 12 bases in between. The CDR3 DNA reads as TGTGCCAGCAGTTTCGGGCAGGGGGGCGAGCAGTACTTC. Amino acid sequence: CASSFGQGGEQYF.